This record concerns one TCR beta chain sequence. The count of this clone is one. Its target antigen remains unknown. No much larger clone exists at a distance of one base, and base qualities are not known. The sample belongs to a study of radiation and T cells in renal cell carcinoma (TCRdb year 2020). For the study in its entirety: In total, 50 or so samples, comprising 25 or so tumors and 27 peripheral blood samples, were subjected to TCR beta sequencing. The last blood draw happened 4 weeks after radiation, timed to coincide with nephrectomy. A total of 3.5 million to 4.5 million unique CDR3 nucleotide sequences, encoding 2.5 million to 3 million unique CDR3 amino acid sequences, were found across all 50 or so samples. Overall results and qualifications from the work: In blood, the top tumor clonotypes increased from baseline to 2 weeks after radiation and then shrank by 4 weeks, which suggests a temporary expansion of tumor-resident clones. Changes in the blood repertoire were not tracked past 4 weeks after treatment. Because pretreatment tumor biopsies were not available, the study could not determine whether clonotypes were already present within the tumor at baseline. The single-armed trial design could not address effects of radiation dose or scheduling on the TCR repertoire.

Following the manufacturer's recommendations, the immunoSEQ kit was used to generate TCR beta libraries from genomic DNA. To prepare libraries, a first multiplex PCR with proprietary primers was run, followed by a second PCR that added unique barcodes, and a bead cleanup was done after each round. A kit-provided positive control reaction and a negative control reaction were included in every sample batch. The final libraries were assessed on an Agilent 4200 TapeStation D1000 ScreenTape, pooled by volume, and quantified by qPCR. Sequencing was performed on an Illumina NextSeq500 with a MidOutput 150-cycle cartridge, and 156 Read1 and 15 Index1 cycles were run with kit custom primers. The pooled library was loaded at around 1 pM with an approximately 20% PhiX control spike-in. In the paper's pipeline: Vendor-processed data were analyzed in R, with a clonotype defined as all T cells sharing the same CDR3 nucleotide sequence. For clone abundance analyses, frequencies were normalized to the 10,000 most abundant clones in each sample. Before analysis, public T cell clones were removed, and these numbered fewer than six per sample on average. Tumor-enriched clonotypes and baseline blood-enriched clonotypes were defined as those with an abundance difference of at least 32-fold between compartments. A beta-binomial differential abundance model was used to identify clonotypes that expanded or contracted between blood time points. Tumor-blood repertoire similarity was measured with the Baroni-Urbani and Buser coefficient, and groups were compared using two-tailed Wilcoxon tests in R. Drawn from immuneACCESS, this table holds only the in-frame rearrangements with V and J called that TCRdb kept. Clones are partly lost; checked studies trace under half to an unresolved V gene and leave the rest unexplained. D and trimming were read from the DNA, whereas the V and J calls and clone size are those reported in that table. This sample is represented by roughly 92,000 clones; about 79% of them were singletons. The ten top clones hold 7.2% of the sample.

The time point label, read with the paper, signifies: blood 4 weeks post-SBRT, at nephrectomy. The meaning of the sample's treatment or condition label: 15 Gy SBRT to primary tumor, nephrectomy 4 weeks later. The samples were drawn from a clinical trial, where primary renal cell carcinomas were treated with 15 Gy of stereotactic body radiation therapy and then removed by nephrectomy 4 weeks afterward. To follow tumor-enriched clonotypes, peripheral blood was collected serially from radiation-treated patients at baseline and again at 2 weeks and 4 weeks after SBRT. Every patient had renal cell carcinoma of clear cell pathology. Genomic DNA for TCR sequencing was prepared using the QIAamp DNA Blood Mini Kit (Qiagen). Samples were included in the analyses only if all quality control checks were passed. In the germline V gene (reference sequence), CDR1 corresponds to SSHAT and CDR2 to FNYEAQ. V has 2 bases trimmed and J has 2 bases trimmed; junction bases matching no gene number 9. The CDR3 runs 18 amino acids, cysteine and phenylalanine included. Just the 54-base CDR3 DNA is kept, in frame starting at base 1.

Recombination linked TRBV7-7 to TRBJ2-3; TRBD2 fits 11 bases in the junction. The TCR sequence derives from a man aged 55 to 69 with renal cell carcinoma. The source was blood, collected from a patient whose treatment included radiotherapy and nephrectomy. At the DNA level, the sequence is TGTGCCAGCAGCTTAAAGCCTAGCGGGAGGCCGTCCACAGATACGCAGTATTTT. The translation is CASSLKPSGRPSTDTQYF.